This is a list of T cell receptor beta chains from one sample in a study of response to subunit inactivated influenza vaccine. A single record per CDR3 protein comes from TCRdb applying MiXCR to the RT-PCR reads. The table includes approximately 700,000 distinct CDR3 sequences, about 15% detected once. The sample was PBMCs from blood, taken about 12 days after vaccination. These receptor sequences come from a man between 50 and 59 years old who received an inactivated influenza vaccine. The CDR3 runs from the conserved cysteine through the conserved F or W. The D gene is left open where the match is weak. Size is omitted from some rows. Given values are once, few, many or a class for expanded clones.

j_gene: TRBJ1-2; abundance: few; v_gene: TRBV6-1; d_gene: TRBD1; CDR3nt: TGTGCCAGCAGACCTCGGACAGGGGGCATGTATGGCTACACCTTC; CDR3aa: CASRPRTGGMYGYTF
j_gene: TRBJ2-3; abundance: -; v_gene: TRBV27; d_gene: -; CDR3nt: TGTGCCAGCAGTTTAAAGCAGGGTGGGGTTGGTGGAACGCAGTATTTT; CDR3aa: CASSLKQGGVGGTQYF
j_gene: TRBJ1-4; abundance: -; v_gene: TRBV18; d_gene: -; CDR3nt: TGTGCCAGCTCACCACTTGACGGTGAAAAACTGTTTTTT; CDR3aa: CASSPLDGEKLFF
j_gene: TRBJ1-5; abundance: -; v_gene: TRBV7-8; d_gene: TRBD1; CDR3nt: TGTGCCAGCAGCTCCGGGACAGGGGCGAGCAATCAGCCCCAGCATTTT; CDR3aa: CASSSGTGASNQPQHF
j_gene: TRBJ2-7; abundance: many; v_gene: TRBV7-9; d_gene: -; CDR3nt: TGTGCCAGCAGCTTAGTCGGGGATTACGAGCAGTACTTC; CDR3aa: CASSLVGDYEQYF
j_gene: TRBJ2-7; abundance: few; v_gene: TRBV12-3/TRBV12-4; d_gene: -; CDR3nt: TGTGCCAGCAGTTTAATGACAGGCTACGAGCAGTACTTC; CDR3aa: CASSLMTGYEQYF
j_gene: TRBJ1-2; abundance: -; v_gene: TRBV4-2; d_gene: TRBD1; CDR3nt: TGTGCCAGCAGCCAAGATAGGATCCAGGGGGCTCGAAATGGCTACACCTTC; CDR3aa: CASSQDRIQGARNGYTF
j_gene: TRBJ2-1; abundance: -; v_gene: TRBV7-2; d_gene: -; CDR3nt: TGTGCCAGCAGTCGCGCGGCGGGTCAATACAATGAGCAGTTCTTC; CDR3aa: CASSRAAGQYNEQFF
j_gene: TRBJ2-7; abundance: few; v_gene: TRBV12-3/TRBV12-4; d_gene: -; CDR3nt: TGTGCCAGCACTGGACAGAGAGAGCAGTACTTC; CDR3aa: CASTGQREQYF
j_gene: TRBJ1-6; abundance: -; v_gene: TRBV20-1; d_gene: -; CDR3nt: TGCAGTGCTAAACATGATTCTCGTTATAATTCACCCCTCCACTTT; CDR3aa: CSAKHDSRYNSPLHF
j_gene: TRBJ2-2; abundance: -; v_gene: TRBV4-2; d_gene: -; CDR3nt: TGTGCCAGCAGCCTCCGCGGGGGCTGGAACACCGGGGAGCTGTTTTTT; CDR3aa: CASSLRGGWNTGELFF
j_gene: TRBJ2-2; abundance: -; v_gene: TRBV6-1; d_gene: TRBD1; CDR3nt: TGTGCCAGCAGACCTCACCGACAGGGAACGAACACCGGGGAGCTGTTTTTT; CDR3aa: CASRPHRQGTNTGELFF
j_gene: TRBJ2-3; abundance: few; v_gene: TRBV29-1; d_gene: TRBD2; CDR3nt: TGCAGCGCGGGACTAGCGGGAGTATCGGATACGCAGTATTTT; CDR3aa: CSAGLAGVSDTQYF
j_gene: TRBJ2-7; abundance: few; v_gene: TRBV15; d_gene: TRBD1; CDR3nt: TGTGCCACCAGCAGAACAGACAGGGCATACGAGCAGTACTTC; CDR3aa: CATSRTDRAYEQYF
j_gene: TRBJ2-7; abundance: few; v_gene: TRBV12-3/TRBV12-4; d_gene: -; CDR3nt: TGTGCCAGCAGGGCAAGTGACTCCGAGCAGTACTTC; CDR3aa: CASRASDSEQYF
j_gene: TRBJ2-7; abundance: -; v_gene: TRBV6-5; d_gene: TRBD2; CDR3nt: TGTGCCAGCAGTAACCCCGGGACTAGCGGGGAGCAGTACTTC; CDR3aa: CASSNPGTSGEQYF
j_gene: TRBJ2-2; abundance: -; v_gene: TRBV4-2; d_gene: TRBD2; CDR3nt: TGTGCAAGCGGCGTCGAGGCGGGGGGGCCTTCCGGGGAGCTGTTTTTT; CDR3aa: CASGVEAGGPSGELFF
j_gene: TRBJ2-3; abundance: many; v_gene: TRBV7-8; d_gene: -; CDR3nt: TGTGCCAGCAGCTTAGCGGCAGGGTGGGATACGCAGTATTTT; CDR3aa: CASSLAAGWDTQYF
j_gene: TRBJ1-6; abundance: few; v_gene: TRBV10-3; d_gene: -; CDR3nt: TGTGCCATCAGTGATGGAGGGGATGACTATAATTCACCCCTCCACTTT; CDR3aa: CAISDGGDDYNSPLHF
j_gene: TRBJ2-1; abundance: -; v_gene: TRBV5-4; d_gene: TRBD2; CDR3nt: TGTGCCAGCAGTTCCGGGACTAGTGTCAATGAGCAGTTCTTC; CDR3aa: CASSSGTSVNEQFF
j_gene: TRBJ2-7; abundance: -; v_gene: TRBV5-1; d_gene: -; CDR3nt: TGCGCCAGCAGCTTACTAGCCACTACCTACGAGCAGTACTTC; CDR3aa: CASSLLATTYEQYF
j_gene: TRBJ2-3; abundance: -; v_gene: TRBV24-1; d_gene: TRBD1; CDR3nt: TGTGCCACCAGTGGGGGACAGGTTATGACAGATACGCAGTATTTT; CDR3aa: CATSGGQVMTDTQYF
j_gene: TRBJ1-1; abundance: -; v_gene: TRBV7-9; d_gene: -; CDR3nt: TGTGCCAGCAGCTTTAGGGGGGGGTATGGGAACACTGAAGCTTTCTTT; CDR3aa: CASSFRGGYGNTEAFF
j_gene: TRBJ2-1; abundance: few; v_gene: TRBV20-1; d_gene: TRBD2; CDR3nt: TGCAGTGCTAGGGGGGGGACGGGAGCCAATGAGCAGTTCTTC; CDR3aa: CSARGGTGANEQFF
j_gene: TRBJ2-5; abundance: -; v_gene: TRBV7-9; d_gene: -; CDR3nt: TGTGCCAGCAGCTACGGGCTGACCAAAGAGACCCAGTACTTC; CDR3aa: CASSYGLTKETQYF